This T cell receptor beta chain was documented in a study of blood T cell repertoires in COVID-19. The protocol was immunoSEQ multiplex PCR, while the TCRdb copy is restricted to in-frame clones and leaves out a portion. The profile covers under 200,000 clones, with 87% appearing a single time and roughly 4% taken by the ten largest. V was pared by 0 bases and J by 6 bases, with 6 bases between. The CDR3 runs to 12 residues. The germline V gene encodes CDR1 LNHNV and CDR2 YYDKDF (reference sequence). Sample: peripheral blood. This sequence originates from a woman between 55 and 75 years old who had recovered from COVID-19. The rearrangement uses TRBV15 and TRBJ2-7; no clear D gene. The CDR3 sequence is CATSRDPLEQYF. The CDR3 coding sequence is TGTGCCACCAGCAGAGATCCCCTCGAGCAGTACTTC.